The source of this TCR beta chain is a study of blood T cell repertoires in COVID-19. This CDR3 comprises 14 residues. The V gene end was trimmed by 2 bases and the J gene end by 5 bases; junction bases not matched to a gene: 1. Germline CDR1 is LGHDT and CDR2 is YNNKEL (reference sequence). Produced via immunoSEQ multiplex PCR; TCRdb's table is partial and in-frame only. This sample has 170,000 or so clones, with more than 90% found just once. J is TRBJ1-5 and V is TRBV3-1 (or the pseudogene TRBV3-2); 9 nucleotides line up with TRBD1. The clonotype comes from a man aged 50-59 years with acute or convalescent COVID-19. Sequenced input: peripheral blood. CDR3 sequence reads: CASSQRTGDQPQHF. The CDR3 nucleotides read TGTGCCAGCAGCCAAAGGACAGGGGATCAGCCCCAGCATTTT.